Listed below are T cell receptor beta chains from one sample, sequenced in a study of cytomegalovirus exposure and HLA in healthy donors. TCRdb's table, derived via immunoSEQ multiplex PCR, lists solely in-frame clones and lacks some. The table shows 250,000 to 350,000 clones, with over 85% occurring only once. The sample consisted of PBMCs. These receptors originate from a woman aged 18-29 years in good health and CMV-seronegative. The CDR3 runs from the conserved cysteine through the conserved F or W. D genes are given only for firm matches. Rows may omit the clone size; those that give it use once, few, many or a size class.

>TRBD1|TRBV6-5|NA|TRBJ1-5
CASRGTGRNQPQHF
TGTGCCAGCAGGGGGACAGGTCGTAATCAGCCCCAGCATTTT
>NA|TRBV2|NA|TRBJ1-1
CASSERRESEAFF
TGTGCCAGCAGTGAAAGGAGGGAGAGCGAAGCTTTCTTT
>TRBD2|TRBV5-1|few|TRBJ2-1
CASSSKTSGVNGEQFF
TGCGCCAGCAGCTCTAAGACTAGCGGGGTAAACGGTGAGCAGTTCTTC
>TRBD1|TRBV9|once|TRBJ1-6
CASGQGGLVNSPLHF
TGTGCCAGCGGTCAAGGGGGCTTAGTGAATTCACCCCTCCACTTT
>NA|TRBV5-1|NA|TRBJ2-2
CASSLDTGTTGELFF
TGCGCCAGCAGCTTGGACACAGGGACCACCGGGGAGCTGTTTTTT
>NA|TRBV7-9|NA|TRBJ1-2
CSSSLAGQLWNYGYTF
TGTTCCAGCAGCTTAGCGGGGCAGCTCTGGAACTATGGCTACACCTTC
>TRBD1|TRBV5-1|once|TRBJ1-6
CASNRDSDSPLHF
TGCGCCAGTAACCGGGACAGCGATTCCCCCCTCCACTTT
>TRBD1|TRBV5-6|NA|TRBJ2-4
CASSKDRGVQYF
TGTGCCAGCAGCAAGGACAGGGGGGTTCAGTACTTC
>NA|TRBV11-2|NA|TRBJ2-7
CASSRNGYEQYF
TGTGCCAGCAGCCGCAACGGCTACGAGCAGTACTTC
>TRBD1|TRBV30|few|TRBJ2-7
CAWSVGTGGYEQYF
TGTGCCTGGAGTGTCGGGACAGGGGGCTACGAGCAGTACTTC
>NA|TRBV5-1|NA|TRBJ1-1
CASSLDTPNTEAFF
TGCGCCAGCAGCTTGGATACTCCTAACACTGAAGCTTTCTTT
>NA|TRBV6-5|NA|TRBJ2-1
CASSYGGAAYNEQFF
TGTGCCAGCAGTTACGGCGGGGCTGCTTACAATGAGCAGTTCTTC
>TRBD2|TRBV5-4|NA|TRBJ2-5
CASSSRLAGAQETQYF
TGTGCCAGCAGCTCTCGACTAGCGGGGGCTCAAGAGACCCAGTACTTC
>NA|TRBV6-1|NA|TRBJ1-1
CASSADSMNTEAFF
TGTGCCAGCAGTGCGGACAGTATGAACACTGAAGCTTTCTTT
>NA|TRBV5-1|NA|TRBJ1-1
CASSLVGGMNTEAFF
TGCGCCAGCAGCTTGGTTGGGGGCATGAACACTGAAGCTTTCTTT
>NA|TRBV7-9|NA|TRBJ2-7
CAIQPTLSVHEQYF
TGTGCCATCCAACCGACTCTCTCGGTCCACGAGCAGTACTTC
>TRBD1|TRBV29-1|NA|TRBJ2-7
CSVDGQGGYEQYF
TGCAGCGTTGATGGACAGGGGGGCTACGAGCAGTACTTC
>TRBD1|TRBV19|NA|TRBJ1-5
CASWTGVGQPQHF
TGTGCCAGCTGGACAGGGGTAGGGCAGCCCCAGCATTTT
>NA|TRBV7-7|NA|TRBJ2-7
CASSLELYYEQYF
TGTGCCAGCAGCTTAGAGCTGTACTACGAGCAGTACTTC
>NA|TRBV10-3|NA|TRBJ1-2
CAISRDNLSYGYTF
TGTGCCATCAGTAGGGACAATTTGTCCTATGGCTACACCTTC
>TRBD1|TRBV4-1|NA|TRBJ1-1
CASSPGTGYSEAFF
TGCGCCAGCAGCCCAGGGACAGGGTATAGTGAAGCTTTCTTT
>TRBD1|TRBV5-1|NA|TRBJ1-2
CASSLELGTGYQEYGYTF
TGCGCCAGCAGCTTGGAGCTCGGGACAGGGTACCAGGAGTATGGCTACACCTTC
>TRBD1|TRBV7-2|NA|TRBJ2-7
CASSYRGHEQYF
TGTGCCAGCAGCTACAGGGGTCACGAGCAGTACTTC
>NA|TRBV5-1|NA|TRBJ2-7
CASSPQGVYEQYF
TGCGCCAGCAGCCCTCAGGGTGTGTACGAGCAGTACTTC
>NA|TRBV29-1|NA|TRBJ2-5
CSVEGGPETQYF
TGCAGCGTTGAGGGTGGGCCAGAGACCCAGTACTTC
>NA|TRBV10-3|NA|TRBJ2-3
CAISGDRGSGTQYF
TGTGCCATCAGCGGGGATCGGGGGTCGGGTACGCAGTATTTT
>TRBD1|TRBV27|NA|TRBJ1-5
CASSLFSPTGGTQPQHF
TGTGCCAGCAGTTTATTCTCCCCAACAGGGGGCACTCAGCCCCAGCATTTT
>NA|TRBV19|NA|TRBJ2-2
CASSTPSRTSGELFF
TGTGCCAGTAGTACCCCATCCCGGACATCGGGGGAGCTGTTTTTT